This T cell receptor (beta chain) was sequenced in a study of shared clonotypes between healthy human individuals. For each subset, genomic DNA was distributed in equal portions over several immunoSEQ plates. The method was immunoSEQ multiplex PCR; TCRdb's version includes in-frame clones alone and lacks a portion of them. This table has roughly 700,000 clones, about 74% appearing once. Each sample came from a Caucasian adult donor living in Nashville, Tennessee. This CDR3 comprises 12 residues. V was cut by 1 base and J by 6 bases, with 4 bases left in between. Germline values: CDR1 SGHRS, CDR2 YFSETQ. Study outcomes and limitations: Tissues were not sampled, only blood, and their repertoires likely differ.

On this clone itself: What it recognizes is unknown. The sample carries other DNA sequences with the same CDR3.

This TCR was recovered from a woman between 25 and 40 years old in good health. The sequencing sample was made of memory CD4+ T cells sorted from blood. Subset given: CD45RA-negative fraction. V and J are TRBV5-1 and TRBJ2-2; D is uncertain. The CDR3 nucleotides read TGCGCCAGCAGCTTGCTATCCGGGGAGCTGTTTTTT. Its protein is CASSLLSGELFF.